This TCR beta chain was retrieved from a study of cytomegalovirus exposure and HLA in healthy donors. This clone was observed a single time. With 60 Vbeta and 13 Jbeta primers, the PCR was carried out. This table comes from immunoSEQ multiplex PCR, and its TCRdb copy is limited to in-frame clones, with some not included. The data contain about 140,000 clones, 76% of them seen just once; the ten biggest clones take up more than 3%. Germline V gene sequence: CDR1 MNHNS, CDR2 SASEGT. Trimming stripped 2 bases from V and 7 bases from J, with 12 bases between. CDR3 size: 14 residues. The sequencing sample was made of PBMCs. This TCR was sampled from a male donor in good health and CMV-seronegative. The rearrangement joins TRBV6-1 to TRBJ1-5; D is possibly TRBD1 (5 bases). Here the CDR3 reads CASSESGGDQPQHF. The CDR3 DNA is TGTGCCAGCAGTGAATCCGGGGGGGACCAGCCCCAGCATTTT.